These T cell receptor beta chains were read from a single sample in a study of blood T cell repertoires in COVID-19. Clones were read by immunoSEQ multiplex PCR, and TCRdb kept only the in-frame ones, dropping some. Among hundreds of thousands of clones listed, around 88% were seen once. Sequencing used peripheral blood. The receptors were gathered from a woman in her sixties or seventies with COVID-19, enrolled during active disease. The CDR3 runs from the conserved cysteine through the conserved F or W. A D gene is named only where the DNA matches it firmly. Clone size appears in some rows only: once, few, many, or a class for an expanded clone.

d_gene	v_gene	j_gene	abundance	CDR3aa	CDR3nt
.	TRBV15	TRBJ1-2	few	CATSREEVYGYTF	TGTGCCACCAGCAGAGAGGAGGTTTATGGCTACACCTTC
TRBD2	TRBV7-8	TRBJ2-1	.	CASSTSGGVSYNEQFF	TGTGCCAGCAGCACCAGCGGGGGGGTTTCCTACAATGAGCAGTTCTTC
TRBD1	TRBV30	TRBJ2-7	.	CAWSVRPGTGLSYEQYF	TGTGCCTGGAGTGTCCGTCCGGGGACAGGCCTTTCCTACGAGCAGTACTTC
TRBD2	TRBV3-1/TRBV3-2	TRBJ2-7	.	CASSQVLAGAVEQYF	TGTGCCAGCAGCCAAGTTCTAGCGGGGGCGGTAGAGCAGTACTTC
.	TRBV3-1/TRBV3-2	TRBJ2-1	.	CASSQEATYNEQFF	TGTGCCAGCAGCCAAGAAGCTACCTACAATGAGCAGTTCTTC
.	TRBV4-2	TRBJ2-7	.	CASSQPQEGSYEQYF	TGTGCCAGCAGCCAACCCCAGGAGGGTTCCTACGAGCAGTACTTC
.	TRBV3-1/TRBV3-2	TRBJ2-5	.	CASSFRWETQYF	TGTGCCAGCAGCTTTCGGTGGGAGACCCAGTACTTC
.	TRBV3-1/TRBV3-2	TRBJ1-1	.	CASSQLPSSGTEAFF	TGTGCCAGCAGCCAATTGCCCTCTTCGGGCACTGAAGCTTTCTTT
.	TRBV5-5	TRBJ1-2	.	CASSLTGIYGYTF	TGTGCCAGCAGCTTGACAGGAATCTATGGCTACACCTTC
.	TRBV25-1	TRBJ1-2	.	CASSEQVTYGYTF	TGTGCCAGCAGTGAACAGGTTACCTATGGCTACACCTTC
.	TRBV27	TRBJ1-5	.	CASSLSGRGKYSNQPQHF	TGTGCCAGCAGTTTATCAGGGAGGGGGAAGTATAGCAATCAGCCCCAGCATTTT
.	TRBV2	TRBJ1-2	.	CASSEEGENLSAGYTF	TGTGCCAGCAGTGAAGAGGGGGAGAACCTATCGGCTGGCTACACCTTC
.	TRBV7-3	TRBJ1-1	few	CASSLSAGNTEAFF	TGTGCCAGCAGCTTGTCTGCAGGGAACACTGAAGCTTTCTTT
.	TRBV29-1	TRBJ1-1	.	CSVRTVSAEAFF	TGCAGCGTCAGGACAGTGTCGGCTGAAGCTTTCTTT
TRBD1	TRBV11-3	TRBJ1-2	.	CASSFQGVAANYGYTF	TGTGCCAGCAGCTTTCAGGGGGTCGCGGCTAACTATGGCTACACCTTC